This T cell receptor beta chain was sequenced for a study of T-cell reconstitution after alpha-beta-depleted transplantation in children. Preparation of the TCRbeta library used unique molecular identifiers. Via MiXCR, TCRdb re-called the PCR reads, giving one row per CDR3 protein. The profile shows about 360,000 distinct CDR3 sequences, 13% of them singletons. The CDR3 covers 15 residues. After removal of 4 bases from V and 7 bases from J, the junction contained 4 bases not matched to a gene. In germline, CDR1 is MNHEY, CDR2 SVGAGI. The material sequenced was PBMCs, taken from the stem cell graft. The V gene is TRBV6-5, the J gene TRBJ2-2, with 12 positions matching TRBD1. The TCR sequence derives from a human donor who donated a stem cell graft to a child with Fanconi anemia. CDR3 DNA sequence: TGTGCCAGCAGTTCCGGGACAGGGGGCAACGGGGAGCTGTTTTTT. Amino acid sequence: CASSSGTGGNGELFF.